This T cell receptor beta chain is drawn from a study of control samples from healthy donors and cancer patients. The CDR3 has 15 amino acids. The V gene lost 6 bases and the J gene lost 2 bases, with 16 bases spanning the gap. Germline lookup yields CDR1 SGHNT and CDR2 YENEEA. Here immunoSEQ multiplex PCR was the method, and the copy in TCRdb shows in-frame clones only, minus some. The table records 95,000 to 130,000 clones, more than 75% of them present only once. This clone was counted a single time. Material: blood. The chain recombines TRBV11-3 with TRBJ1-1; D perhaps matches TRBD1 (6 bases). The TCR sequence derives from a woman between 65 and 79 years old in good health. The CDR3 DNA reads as TGTGCCAGCAGTGAAACCGGGACATTAAACACTGAAGCTTTCTTT. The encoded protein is CASSETGTLNTEAFF.